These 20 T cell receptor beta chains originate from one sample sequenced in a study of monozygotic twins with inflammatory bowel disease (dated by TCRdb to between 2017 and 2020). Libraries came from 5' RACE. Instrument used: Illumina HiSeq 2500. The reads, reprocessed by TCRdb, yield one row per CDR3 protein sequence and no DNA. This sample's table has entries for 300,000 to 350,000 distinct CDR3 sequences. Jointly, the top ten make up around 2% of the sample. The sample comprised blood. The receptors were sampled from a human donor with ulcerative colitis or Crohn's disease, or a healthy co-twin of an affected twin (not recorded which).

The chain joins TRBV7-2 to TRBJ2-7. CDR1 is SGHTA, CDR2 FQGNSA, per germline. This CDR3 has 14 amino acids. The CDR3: CASSLVANPYEQYF.

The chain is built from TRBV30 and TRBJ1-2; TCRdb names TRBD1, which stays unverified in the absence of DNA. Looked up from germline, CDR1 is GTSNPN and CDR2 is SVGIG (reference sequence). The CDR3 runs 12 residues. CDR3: CAWSVSRDGYTF.

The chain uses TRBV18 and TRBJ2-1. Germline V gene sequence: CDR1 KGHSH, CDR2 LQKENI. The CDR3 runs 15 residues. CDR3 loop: CASSPVVRTYNEQFF. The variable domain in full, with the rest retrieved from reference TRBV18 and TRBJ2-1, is NAGVMQNPRHLVRRRGQEARLRCSPMKGHSHVYWYRQLPEEGLKFMVYLQKENIIDESGMPKERFSAEFPKEGPSILRIQQVVRGDSAAYFCASSPVVRTYNEQFFGPGTRLTVL.

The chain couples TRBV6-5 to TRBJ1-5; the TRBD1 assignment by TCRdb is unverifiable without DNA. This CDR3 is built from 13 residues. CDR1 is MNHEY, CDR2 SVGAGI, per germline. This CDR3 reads CASRRTVNQPQHF.

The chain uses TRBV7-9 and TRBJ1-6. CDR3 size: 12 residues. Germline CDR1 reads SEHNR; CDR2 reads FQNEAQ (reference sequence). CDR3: CASSLRDSPLHF.

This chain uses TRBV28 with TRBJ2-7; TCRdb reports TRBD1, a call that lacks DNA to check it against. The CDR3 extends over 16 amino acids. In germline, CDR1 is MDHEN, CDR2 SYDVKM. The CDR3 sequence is CASSLSGPNESVEQYF. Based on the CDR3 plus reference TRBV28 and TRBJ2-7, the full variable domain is DVKVTQSSRYLVKRTGEKVFLECVQDMDHENMFWYRQDPGLGLRLIYFSYDVKMKEKGDIPEGYSVSREKKERFSLILESASTNQTSMYLCASSLSGPNESVEQYFGPGTRLTVT.

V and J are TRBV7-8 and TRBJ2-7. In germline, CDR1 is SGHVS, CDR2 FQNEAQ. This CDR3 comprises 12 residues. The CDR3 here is CASSTQRVEQYF.

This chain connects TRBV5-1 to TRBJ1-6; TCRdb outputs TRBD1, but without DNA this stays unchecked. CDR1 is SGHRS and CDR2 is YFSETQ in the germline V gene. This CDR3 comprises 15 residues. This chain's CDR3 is CASSRDRPTFSPLHF.

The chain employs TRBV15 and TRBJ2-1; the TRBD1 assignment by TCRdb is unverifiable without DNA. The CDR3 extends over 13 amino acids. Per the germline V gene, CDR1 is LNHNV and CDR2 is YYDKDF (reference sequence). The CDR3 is CATWDRVVDEQFF. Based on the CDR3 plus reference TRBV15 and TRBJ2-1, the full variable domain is DAMVIQNPRYQVTQFGKPVTLSCSQTLNHNVMYWYQQKSSQAPKLLFHYYDKDFNNEADTPDNFQSRRPNTSFCFLDIRSPGLGDTAMYLCATWDRVVDEQFFGPGTRLTVL.

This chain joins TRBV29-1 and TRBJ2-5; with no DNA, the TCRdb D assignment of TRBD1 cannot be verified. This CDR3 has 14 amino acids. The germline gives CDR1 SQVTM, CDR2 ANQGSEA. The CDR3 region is CSVTGGSTQETQYF.

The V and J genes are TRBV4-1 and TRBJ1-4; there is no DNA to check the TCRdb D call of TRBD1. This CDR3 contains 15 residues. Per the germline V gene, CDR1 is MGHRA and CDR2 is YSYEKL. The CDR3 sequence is CASSQDPGLSEKLFF.

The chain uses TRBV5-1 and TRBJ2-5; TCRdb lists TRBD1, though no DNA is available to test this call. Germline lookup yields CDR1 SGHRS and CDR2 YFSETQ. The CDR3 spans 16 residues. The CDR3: CASSLGEGGGQETQYF. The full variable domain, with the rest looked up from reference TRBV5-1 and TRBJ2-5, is KAGVTQTPRYLIKTRGQQVTLSCSPISGHRSVSWYQQTPGQGLQFLFEYFSETQRNKGNFPGRFSGRQFSNSRSEMNVSTLELGDSALYLCASSLGEGGGQETQYFGPGTRLLVL.

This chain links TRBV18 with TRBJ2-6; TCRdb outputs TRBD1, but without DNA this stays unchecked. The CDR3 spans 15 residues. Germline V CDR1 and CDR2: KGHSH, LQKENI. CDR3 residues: CASSPGTAGANVLTF. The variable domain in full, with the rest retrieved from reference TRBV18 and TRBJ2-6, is NAGVMQNPRHLVRRRGQEARLRCSPMKGHSHVYWYRQLPEEGLKFMVYLQKENIIDESGMPKERFSAEFPKEGPSILRIQQVVRGDSAAYFCASSPGTAGANVLTFGAGSRLTVL.

CDR3 loop: CATSSGRGELFF. The chain joins TRBV15 to TRBJ2-2; TCRdb's D call, TRBD1, is unchecked because there is no DNA. Germline V gene sequence: CDR1 LNHNV, CDR2 YYDKDF (reference sequence). This CDR3 is built from 12 residues.

The CDR3 is CASSSRLAGVPQETQYF. J is TRBJ2-5 and V is TRBV19; no DNA is available, so the TRBD2 call from TCRdb remains unchecked. The germline gives CDR1 LNHDA, CDR2 SQIVND (reference sequence). This CDR3 has 17 residues.

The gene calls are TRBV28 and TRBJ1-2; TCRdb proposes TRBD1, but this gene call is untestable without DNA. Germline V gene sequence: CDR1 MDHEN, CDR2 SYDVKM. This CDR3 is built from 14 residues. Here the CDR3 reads CASSLGAGNYGYTF.

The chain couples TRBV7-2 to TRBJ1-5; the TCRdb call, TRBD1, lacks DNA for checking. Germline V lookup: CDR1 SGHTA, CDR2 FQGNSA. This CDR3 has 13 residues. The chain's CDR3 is CASSPTPGKPQHF. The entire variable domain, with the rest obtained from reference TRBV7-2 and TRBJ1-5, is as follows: GAGVSQSPSNKVTEKGKDVELRCDPISGHTALYWYRQSLGQGLEFLIYFQGNSAPDKSGLPSDRFSAERTGGSVSTLTIQRTQQEDSAVYLCASSPTPGKPQHFGDGTRLSIL.

The CDR3 sequence: CASSPALGPESPLHF. V gene TRBV5-1 combines with J gene TRBJ1-6. Germline V CDR1 and CDR2: SGHRS, YFSETQ. CDR3 length: 15 amino acids.

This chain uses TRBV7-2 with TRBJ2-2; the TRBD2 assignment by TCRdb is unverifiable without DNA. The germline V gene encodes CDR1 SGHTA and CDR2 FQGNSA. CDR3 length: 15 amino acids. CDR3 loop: CASSLVGLAVGELFF. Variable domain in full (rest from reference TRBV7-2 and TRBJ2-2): GAGVSQSPSNKVTEKGKDVELRCDPISGHTALYWYRQSLGQGLEFLIYFQGNSAPDKSGLPSDRFSAERTGGSVSTLTIQRTQQEDSAVYLCASSLVGLAVGELFFGEGSRLTVL.

CDR3 loop: CASSRQTAGETQYF. This sequence joins TRBV7-8 and TRBJ2-5; TCRdb gives TRBD1 as the D gene, but with no DNA this cannot be confirmed. The germline gives CDR1 SGHVS, CDR2 FQNEAQ. This CDR3 contains 14 residues.